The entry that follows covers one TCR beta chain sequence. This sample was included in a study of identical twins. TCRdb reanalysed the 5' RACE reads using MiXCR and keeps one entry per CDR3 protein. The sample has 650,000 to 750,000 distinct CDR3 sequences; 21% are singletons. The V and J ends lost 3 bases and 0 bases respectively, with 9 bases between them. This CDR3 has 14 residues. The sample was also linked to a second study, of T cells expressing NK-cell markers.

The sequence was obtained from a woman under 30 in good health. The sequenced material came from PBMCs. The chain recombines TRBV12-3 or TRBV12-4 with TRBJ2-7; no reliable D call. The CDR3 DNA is TGTGCCAGCAGTTTTGAGGTGGACTCCTACGAGCAGTACTTC. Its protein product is CASSFEVDSYEQYF.